The source of this T cell receptor beta chain is a study of T cells in Graves' hyperthyroidism and ophthalmopathy. This clonotype was seen many times. Its antigen remains unknown. Amplified TCR beta CDR3 regions derived from RNA transcripts. TCR CDR3 underwent first-round RT-PCR with the HTBI primer set. TCRdb re-analysed the multiplex PCR reads in MiXCR, keeping a single row per CDR3 protein. Among roughly 740,000 distinct CDR3 sequences listed, roughly 15% were seen once. The authors deemed Graves' hyperthyroidism stable absent ophthalmopathy progression within 18 months. Using approximately 10 ml of fresh peripheral blood, PBMCs were prepared. The CDR3 has 14 amino acids. CDR1 and CDR2 from the germline V gene are MNHNS and SASEGT. V was clipped by 6 bases and J by 6 bases, with 18 bases between them. Study conclusions and caveats: Classification by a 13 V-J model distinguished ophthalmopathy from stable hyperthyroidism.

The chain combines TRBV6-1 with TRBJ2-7; D might be TRBD2 (5 bases). Sequencing input: blood. The TCR originated in a man aged 18-30 years with Graves' hyperthyroidism. The CDR3 bases are TGTGCCAGCAGGCCTTCGGGGAGCCAAGGCGAGCAGTACTTC. This gives the protein CASRPSGSQGEQYF.